This T cell receptor beta chain came from a study of a mutant IDH1 vaccine in newly diagnosed glioma. Repertoires were generated with immunoSEQ multiplex PCR, while TCRdb's copy carries only in-frame clones and drops some. The sample consists of roughly 32,000 clones, roughly three quarters of them appearing once. Time point indicated: week 35, safety follow-up. The content of each vaccine dose was 300 ug of mutant IDH1 20-mer peptide, and topical imiquimod accompanied it. Of note for this clone: Its antigen is currently unknown.

Per germline, CDR1 LNHDA and CDR2 SQIVND (reference sequence). V lost 0 bases to trimming and J lost 4 bases, with 13 bases between them. The CDR3 runs 16 residues. This TCR came from a young woman with glioma. Some clones in this sample may be carry-over from other donors' samples. The source was PBMCs, collected from a glioma patient whose treatment included an IDH1 peptide vaccine. The chain carries TRBV19 and TRBJ1-5, with unresolved D. In DNA, the CDR3 is TGTGCCAGTAGTATAGATTGGATCGGCCGGAATCAGCCCCAGCATTTT. As protein: CASSIDWIGRNQPQHF. The variable domain in full, completed from reference TRBV19 and TRBJ1-5, reads DGGITQSPKYLFRKEGQNVTLSCEQNLNHDAMYWYRQDPGQGLRLIYYSQIVNDFQKGDIAEGYSVSREKKESFPLTVTSAQKNPTAFYLCASSIDWIGRNQPQHFGDGTRLSIL.